The clone carrying this TCR beta chain occurred a few times. The data belong to a study of blood T cell repertoires in COVID-19. Looking at the study overall: Researchers got acute and convalescent COVID-19 samples from the United States, Italy and Spain. T cells, B-cell-depleted T cells, or PBMCs provided the cDNA or gDNA that served as material.

The germline CDR1 and CDR2 sequences are SEHNR and FQNEAQ (reference sequence). The ends were cut back, 5 bases at V and 7 bases at J, with 11 bases in the middle. This CDR3 is 12 amino acids long. Study processing details: By means of reference gene primer amplification, nucleated cell counts were estimated. Data came from immunoSEQ multiplex PCR; TCRdb stores just in-frame clones and leaves some out. The V and J calls and clone size were taken over from that table, and D and trimming were inferred from the DNA. The table lists some 150,000 clones, around 84% of them singletons. The receptor was derived from a human donor in a cohort sampled during active COVID-19. The sample consisted of peripheral blood. This chain joins TRBV7-9 and TRBJ1-2, with D possibly being TRBD1 (6 bases). CDR3: CASSASQGGYTF. The CDR3 DNA is TGTGCCAGCAGCGCCTCACAGGGTGGCTACACCTTC.